This T cell receptor (beta chain) was profiled in a study of tumor-infiltrating lymphocytes in primary liver carcinoma. In the study overall: The patients presented with primary liver carcinoma, which was managed through surgical resection. The study obtained roughly 3.65 to 7.5 million productive TCRbeta reads per sample, similar across tissue types.

The length of the CDR3 is 16 residues. Germline V gene lookup returns CDR1 SGHAT and CDR2 FQNNGV. V lost 4 bases to trimming and J lost 1 base, with 15 bases between them. Germline DNA was also extracted, with blood RNA taken from unsorted whole blood. Prior to surgery, about 4 milliliters of peripheral blood were drawn. Study-wide findings and caveats: Overlap between tumor regions exceeded overlap of tumor with adjacent tissue or blood.

Details on this clonotype: What it binds is unknown.

A primer in the constant region served to generate TCR beta cDNA from 500 to 600 ng of total RNA. A slightly modified ARM-PCR protocol with three nested multiplex PCR rounds produced these TCR beta libraries. TRBV1-TRBV30 forward primers paired with a C-beta reverse primer drove the first two PCR rounds, roughly 9 cycles each. From the multiplex PCR reads, TCRdb called clonotypes with MiXCR, one entry per CDR3 protein. The sample includes around 330,000 distinct CDR3 sequences, around 50% of them seen just once. The chain has TRBV11-2 and TRBJ2-3, with D perhaps TRBD2 (6 bases). The source of this sequence is a woman aged 30 to 39 with primary liver carcinoma and hepatitis B virus infection. What was sequenced was peripheral blood. The CDR3 loop is CASSCNSGEGTDTQYF. The DNA of the CDR3 is TGTGCCAGCAGCTGCAATAGCGGAGAGGGCACAGATACGCAGTATTTT. Together with reference TRBV11-2 and TRBJ2-3, the CDR3 gives the full variable domain: EAGVAQSPRYKIIEKRQSVAFWCNPISGHATLYWYQQILGQGPKLLIQFQNNGVVDDSQLPKDRFSAERLKGVDSTLKIQPAKLEDSAVYLCASSCNSGEGTDTQYFGPGTRLTVL.